Listed here are 11 T cell receptor beta chains from one sample, sequenced in a study of OX40 agonist ivuxolimab in advanced cancers. Sequenced by immunoSEQ multiplex PCR; TCRdb stores in-frame clones only, minus some. The sample lists some 83,000 clones; over 90% were seen once. The sequences come from CD4+ or CD8+ T cells sorted from blood, collected in a trial of the OX40 agonist ivuxolimab. The receptor source for this set is an adult with an advanced solid tumor such as melanoma, head and neck, liver or kidney cancer.

V is TRBV29-1 and J is TRBJ1-1, with D uncertain. CDR3 size: 13 residues. Between the trimmed V and J ends, which lost 1 base and 3 bases, there was a span of 9 bases. Germline values: CDR1 SQVTM, CDR2 ANQGSEA. As DNA, the CDR3 is TGCAGCGTTGAAGCAGGAGGATACACTGAAGCTTTCTTT. Translated: CSVEAGGYTEAFF.

The chain couples TRBV30 to TRBJ1-3; TRBD1 is a possible D gene (6 bases). The V gene's germline CDR1 is GTSNPN and CDR2 SVGIG (reference sequence). With 5 bases removed from V and 0 bases from J, the gap between germline ends came to 17 bases. CDR3 length equals 16 residues. The CDR3 nucleotides read TGTGCCTGGGTCGTAGACAGGCCGTACTCTGGAAACACCATATATTTT. As protein: CAWVVDRPYSGNTIYF. Together with reference TRBV30 and TRBJ1-3, the CDR3 gives the full variable domain: SQTIHQWPATLVQPVGSPLSLECTVEGTSNPNLYWYRQAAGRGLQLLFYSVGIGQISSEVPQNLSASRPQDRQFILSSKKLLLSDSGFYLCAWVVDRPYSGNTIYFGEGSWLTVV.

This chain uses TRBV29-1 with TRBJ1-1, with a weak D call TRBD1 (5 bases). CDR1 is SQVTM, CDR2 ANQGSEA, per germline. Trimming took 4 bases from V and 5 from J, leaving 11 bases between them. The CDR3 extends over 12 amino acids. Here the CDR3 reads CSVADGGTEAFF. DNA for the CDR3: TGCAGCGTTGCGGACGGGGGGACTGAAGCTTTCTTT.

V is TRBV2 and J is TRBJ2-7; 12 nucleotides match TRBD1. Germline-derived CDR1 and CDR2 are SNHLY and FYNNEI. The CDR3 runs to 16 residues. J gave up 4 bases and V 2 bases, and 6 bases lay outside the gene matches. The CDR3 DNA reads as TGTGCCAGCAGTGAAAGGGGGACAGGGGGCAAGTACGAGCAGTACTTC. This encodes CASSERGTGGKYEQYF.

The V and J genes are TRBV29-1 and TRBJ1-2, with D perhaps matching TRBD1 (6 bases). The V end lost 6 bases, the J end lost 4 bases, and 12 bases lay between the germline ends. The germline CDR1 and CDR2 sequences are SQVTM and ANQGSEA. The CDR3 totals 12 residues. CDR3 DNA: TGCAGCGTGCCTGAGGGGGGCTATGGCTACACCTTC. Translated, it gives CSVPEGGYGYTF.

The chain joins TRBV6-5 to TRBJ2-5, with 7 positions matching TRBD1. The V gene's germline CDR1 is MNHEY and CDR2 SVGAGI. V gave up 2 bases and J gave up 1 base; unmatched junction bases: 7. The CDR3 spans 16 residues. The CDR3 bases are TGTGCCAGCAGTTACGAAGACAGGGCCCTCCAAGAGACCCAGTACTTC. Amino acids: CASSYEDRALQETQYF.

This clone was seen a few times. V and J are TRBV4-3 and TRBJ2-1; 10 nucleotides line up with TRBD1. CDR1 LGHNA and CDR2 YSLEER come from the germline V gene. The J segment lost 3 bases and the V segment lost 4 bases, leaving 6 bases of the junction unmatched. This CDR3 region has 16 residues. DNA for the CDR3: TGCGCCAGCAGCCCCGGGACAGGGGAAAACTACAATGAGCAGTTCTTC. This sequence encodes CASSPGTGENYNEQFF.

This sequence joins TRBV20-1 and TRBJ2-1; a possible D gene is TRBD2 (5 bases). The CDR3 runs 11 residues. V was clipped by 2 bases and J by 14 bases, with 13 bases between them. CDR1 is DFQATT and CDR2 is SNEGSKA in the germline V gene (reference sequence). Here the CDR3 DNA reads TGCAGTGCTAGAACGGAGAGAGGGAAGTTCTTC. Protein product: CSARTERGKFF.

The chain couples TRBV4-1 to TRBJ2-3, with 9 bases that match TRBD2. The CDR3 runs 16 residues. With V trimmed by 2 bases and J by 2 bases, 5 bases remained unmatched. CDR1 is MGHRA, CDR2 YSYEKL, per germline. This CDR3 reads CASSQLAGDPTDTQYF. DNA of the CDR3: TGCGCCAGCAGCCAATTAGCGGGAGACCCCACAGATACGCAGTATTTT.

The chain carries TRBV2 and TRBJ1-2; D might be TRBD1 (6 bases). V lost 10 bases, J lost 5 bases, and 17 bases lay in between. The CDR3 runs to 13 residues. Germline V gene lookup returns CDR1 SNHLY and CDR2 FYNNEI. The CDR3 nucleotides are TGTGCCACCCGATCCGGGACACCTTATGGCTACACCTTC. It codes for CATRSGTPYGYTF.

The chain links TRBV5-8 to TRBJ2-7; D call uncertain. The V gene lost 0 bases and the J gene lost 0 bases, with 13 bases spanning the gap. Germline loops: CDR1 SGHTS, CDR2 YDEGEE. There are 16 residues in the CDR3. The chain's CDR3 is CASSLGSQFLSYEQYF. The CDR3 bases are TGTGCCAGCAGCTTGGGCTCTCAATTCCTCTCCTACGAGCAGTACTTC.